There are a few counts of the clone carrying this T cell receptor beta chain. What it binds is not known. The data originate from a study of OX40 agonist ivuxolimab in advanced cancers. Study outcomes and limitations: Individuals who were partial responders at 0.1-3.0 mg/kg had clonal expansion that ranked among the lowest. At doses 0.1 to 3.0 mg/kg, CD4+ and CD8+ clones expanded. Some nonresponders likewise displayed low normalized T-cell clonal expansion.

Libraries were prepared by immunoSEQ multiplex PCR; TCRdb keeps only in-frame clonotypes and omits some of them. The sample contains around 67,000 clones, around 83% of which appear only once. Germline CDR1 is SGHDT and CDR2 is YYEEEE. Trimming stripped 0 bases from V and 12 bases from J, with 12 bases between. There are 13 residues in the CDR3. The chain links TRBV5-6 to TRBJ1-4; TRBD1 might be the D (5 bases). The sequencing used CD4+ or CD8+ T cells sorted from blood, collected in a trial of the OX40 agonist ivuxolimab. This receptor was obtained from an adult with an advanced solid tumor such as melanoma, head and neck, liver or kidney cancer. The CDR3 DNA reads TGTGCCAGCAGCTTGGGGGGCAACCTGGAACTGTTTTTT. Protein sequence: CASSLGGNLELFF.